Shown below are 20 T cell receptor beta chains from a single sample sequenced in a study of vaccination and CD4 T cells after COVID-19. Treatment denoted: roughly ten-day PBMC culture with coronavirus spike peptide pools or control peptides (ViraFEST assay). These TCRs' antigens remain unknown. Oncomine TCR Beta short-read sequencing was applied to DNA from cultured CD4+ T cells. Using its own MiXCR run on the PCR reads, TCRdb lists one record per CDR3 protein. Altogether 15,000 or so distinct CDR3 sequences are present, about 30% being singletons, with the ten largest covering roughly a fifth. What was sequenced was cultured CD4+ T cells from blood. All receptors come from a human donor with COVID-19.

In its sample, this clonotype ranks as large. The chain recombines TRBV19 with TRBJ1-6; the match to TRBD1 covers 9 bases. The CDR3 loop spans 14 amino acids. Germline V gene sequence: CDR1 LNHDA, CDR2 SQIVND (reference sequence). J lost 4 bases, V lost 6 bases, and 1 base had no gene match. The CDR3 nucleotides read TGTGCCAGTAGACAGGGGGCTTATAATTCACCCCTCCACTTT. Translation gives CASRQGAYNSPLHF. Drawing the rest from reference TRBV19 and TRBJ1-6, the complete variable domain is DGGITQSPKYLFRKEGQNVTLSCEQNLNHDAMYWYRQDPGQGLRLIYYSQIVNDFQKGDIAEGYSVSREKKESFPLTVTSAQKNPTAFYLCASRQGAYNSPLHFGNGTRLTVT.

This clonotype appeared a few times. CDR3 protein: CASSPPGQIHGYTF. DNA of the CDR3: TGTGCCAGCAGTCCCCCAGGACAGATCCACGGCTACACCTTC. This chain joins TRBV12-3 or TRBV12-4 and TRBJ1-2, with a tentative D call TRBD1 (6 bases). The CDR3 spans 14 residues. V was clipped by 5 bases and J by 8 bases, with 18 bases between them.

This clonotype has more than one count but fewer than ten. The rearrangement links TRBV30 to TRBJ2-7; maybe TRBD2 (5 bases). The V end lost 0 bases, the J end lost 9 bases, and 12 bases lay between the germline ends. This CDR3 spans 12 amino acids. Germline loops: CDR1 GTSNPN, CDR2 SVGIG (reference sequence). The CDR3 sequence is CAWSVRGNGQYF. The CDR3 nucleotides are TGTGCCTGGAGTGTACGGGGAAACGGGCAGTACTTC. The full variable domain, in which reference TRBV30 and TRBJ2-7 provide the parts outside the CDR3, is SQTIHQWPATLVQPVGSPLSLECTVEGTSNPNLYWYRQAAGRGLQLLFYSVGIGQISSEVPQNLSASRPQDRQFILSSKKLLLSDSGFYLCAWSVRGNGQYFGPGTRLTVT.

This clonotype was counted between two and nine times. The chain recombines TRBV6-5 with TRBJ1-3, with D uncertain. Trimming removed 0 bases at V and 7 bases at J, with 13 bases between. Germline V gives CDR1 MNHEY, CDR2 SVGAGI. The CDR3 length is 15 residues. The CDR3: CASSYSRVMDNTIYF. The CDR3 region has the DNA TGTGCCAGCAGTTACTCAAGGGTCATGGACAACACCATATATTTT.

The chain is built from TRBV19 and TRBJ2-7; tentative D call: TRBD2 (6 bases). The CDR3 consists of 14 residues. The germline V gene has CDR1 LNHDA and CDR2 SQIVND (reference sequence). The V end lost 3 bases, the J end lost 3 bases, and 12 bases lay between the germline ends. CDR3 in DNA: TGTGCCAGTAGTATGGGGGGACTGGGCTACGAGCAGTACTTC. Amino acids: CASSMGGLGYEQYF.

The chain couples TRBV12-3 or TRBV12-4 to TRBJ2-3; 10 bases line up with TRBD2. The CDR3 spans 16 residues. Trimming cost V 6 bases and J 5 bases; bases outside gene matches: 11. The CDR3 spells CASSRLLAGVGDTQYF. The CDR3 region has the DNA TGTGCCAGCAGCCGCTTGCTAGCGGGGGTGGGAGATACGCAGTATTTT.

By share, this clonotype counts as medium-sized. This rearrangement joins TRBV24-1 to TRBJ1-2; 9 bases match TRBD1. The CDR3 length is 14 residues. Trimming cost V 9 bases and J 0 bases; bases outside gene matches: 4. CDR1 KGHDR and CDR2 SFDVKD come from the germline V gene. This chain's CDR3 is CATQDRGANYGYTF. The CDR3 bases are TGTGCCACCCAGGACAGGGGAGCTAACTATGGCTACACCTTC.

The V call is TRBV28, the J call TRBJ2-5; maybe TRBD2 (6 bases). Trimming left V 5 bases short and J 3 bases short, with 16 bases between. The germline gives CDR1 MDHEN, CDR2 SYDVKM. There are 15 residues in the CDR3. The CDR3 loop reads CASSPLSRGEETQYF. Written as DNA, the CDR3 is TGTGCCAGCAGTCCTCTCTCGCGCGGGGAAGAGACCCAGTACTTC.

This chain links TRBV25-1 with TRBJ2-3; TRBD2 aligns across 16 bases. Trimming at V came to 6 bases and at J to 2 bases, leaving 14 bases not matched to a gene. Looked up from germline, CDR1 is MGHDK and CDR2 is SYGVNS. The CDR3 has 20 residues. CDR3 nucleotide sequence: TGTGCCAGCAGCGCTTCGGGACTAGCGGGGGGGCCTTTTGTCACAGATACGCAGTATTTT. Its translation is CASSASGLAGGPFVTDTQYF.

This clonotype is labeled medium-sized. The chain combines TRBV20-1 with TRBJ1-5; D gene unclear. The CDR3 runs 16 residues. V was pared by 5 bases and J by 1 base, with 18 bases between. CDR1 DFQATT and CDR2 SNEGSKA come from the germline V gene (reference sequence). The chain's CDR3 is CSARSVRVGSNQPQHF. The CDR3 DNA follows: TGCAGTGCTCGCTCAGTACGGGTAGGGAGCAATCAGCCCCAGCATTTT.

This chain joins TRBV19 and TRBJ2-3; 9 nucleotides align to TRBD1. The CDR3 has 16 amino acids. CDR1 and CDR2 from the germline V gene are LNHDA and SQIVND (reference sequence). Trimming cost V 5 bases and J 3 bases; bases outside gene matches: 9. The CDR3, as DNA: TGTGCCAGTAGTGTAGGCGGGACAGGGCGGACAGATACGCAGTATTTT. Protein sequence: CASSVGGTGRTDTQYF.

The chain links TRBV6-1 to TRBJ2-2; D ambiguous. This CDR3 spans 14 amino acids. The germline V gene has CDR1 MNHNS and CDR2 SASEGT. V lost 7 bases and J lost 4, with 13 bases in between. The CDR3 here is CASTTGPVTGELFF. In DNA form, the CDR3 reads TGTGCCAGCACTACCGGACCTGTCACCGGGGAGCTGTTTTTT.

The CDR3 region is CASSLAQRGGGEQYF. The CDR3 bases are TGCGCCAGCAGCTTGGCCCAGCGGGGGGGAGGCGAGCAGTACTTC. This chain links TRBV5-1 with TRBJ2-7; 10 bases fit TRBD2. CDR1 is SGHRS, CDR2 YFSETQ, per germline. Trimming took 0 bases from V and 6 from J; bases not matched to a gene: 6. CDR3 length: 15 residues.

The J gene is TRBJ2-2, the V gene TRBV30; no reliable D call. The CDR3 consists of 14 residues. Germline CDR1 reads GTSNPN; CDR2 reads SVGIG (reference sequence). V was pared by 5 bases and J by 0 bases, with 10 bases between. The CDR3 region has the DNA TGTGCCTGGGGGGATTATACGAACACCGGGGAGCTGTTTTTT. It yields the protein CAWGDYTNTGELFF.

This clonotype was counted a few times. The genes are TRBV19 and TRBJ1-5; the D is unclear. Germline V CDR1 and CDR2: LNHDA, SQIVND (reference sequence). The V gene lost 4 bases and the J gene lost 6 bases, with 22 bases spanning the gap. The CDR3 totals 17 residues. This CDR3 is CASSKGPRVPPAQPQHF. CDR3 nucleotides: TGTGCCAGTAGTAAGGGCCCAAGAGTCCCACCAGCTCAGCCCCAGCATTTT.

This sequence joins TRBV6-1 and TRBJ2-2; possibly TRBD2 for D (6 bases). Germline CDR1 reads MNHNS; CDR2 reads SASEGT. Trimming left V 5 bases short and J 6 bases short, with 13 bases between. The CDR3 has 14 amino acids. In DNA form, the CDR3 reads TGTGCCAGCAGTAAACCCGGGGGATCCGGGGAGCTGTTTTTT. Its protein product is CASSKPGGSGELFF.

This clonotype was observed a few times. This chain uses TRBV10-3 with TRBJ1-1, with D perhaps matching TRBD1 (5 bases). The CDR3 is made up of 17 amino acids. V was cut by 0 bases and J by 0 bases, with 14 bases left in between. The V gene's germline CDR1 is ENHRY and CDR2 SYGVKD. CDR3 amino acids: CAISESSFGGMNTEAFF. As DNA, the CDR3 is TGTGCCATCAGTGAGTCTTCCTTTGGGGGGATGAACACTGAAGCTTTCTTT.

V is TRBV7-3 and J is TRBJ2-3, with 14 bases identical to TRBD2. Looked up from germline, CDR1 is SGHTA and CDR2 is FQGTGA. The V and J ends lost 5 bases and 4 bases, in that order; junction bases with no gene match: 5. This CDR3 is 16 amino acids long. The CDR3 DNA follows: TGTGCCAGCAGCCCAGGACTAGCGGGGGGTGCAGATACGCAGTATTTT. Amino acid sequence: CASSPGLAGGADTQYF.

This clonotype showed up just a few times. The chain uses TRBV20-1 and TRBJ1-6; possible D gene TRBD1, 5 bases. V was clipped by 0 bases and J by 7 bases, with 13 bases between them. Germline loops: CDR1 DFQATT, CDR2 SNEGSKA (reference sequence). This CDR3 spans 15 amino acids. CDR3 amino acids: CSARDPGGANSPLHF. CDR3 nucleotide sequence: TGCAGTGCTAGAGACCCCGGCGGGGCCAATTCACCCCTCCACTTT.

There are a few counts of this clonotype. The chain couples TRBV11-3 to TRBJ1-2; a weak D match, TRBD1 (5 bases). The V end was cut by 0 bases, the J end by 2 bases, with 13 bases between. The CDR3 is 16 amino acids. The V gene's germline CDR1 is SGHNT and CDR2 YENEEA. The chain's CDR3 is CASSLEGRGGNYGYTF. CDR3 DNA sequence: TGTGCCAGCAGCTTAGAAGGTCGCGGGGGGAACTATGGCTACACCTTC. The entire variable domain, with the rest obtained from reference TRBV11-3 and TRBJ1-2, is as follows: EAGVVQSPRYKIIEKKQPVAFWCNPISGHNTLYWYLQNLGQGPELLIRYENEEAVDDSQLPKDRFSAERLKGVDSTLKIQPAELGDSAVYLCASSLEGRGGNYGYTFGSGTRLTVV.